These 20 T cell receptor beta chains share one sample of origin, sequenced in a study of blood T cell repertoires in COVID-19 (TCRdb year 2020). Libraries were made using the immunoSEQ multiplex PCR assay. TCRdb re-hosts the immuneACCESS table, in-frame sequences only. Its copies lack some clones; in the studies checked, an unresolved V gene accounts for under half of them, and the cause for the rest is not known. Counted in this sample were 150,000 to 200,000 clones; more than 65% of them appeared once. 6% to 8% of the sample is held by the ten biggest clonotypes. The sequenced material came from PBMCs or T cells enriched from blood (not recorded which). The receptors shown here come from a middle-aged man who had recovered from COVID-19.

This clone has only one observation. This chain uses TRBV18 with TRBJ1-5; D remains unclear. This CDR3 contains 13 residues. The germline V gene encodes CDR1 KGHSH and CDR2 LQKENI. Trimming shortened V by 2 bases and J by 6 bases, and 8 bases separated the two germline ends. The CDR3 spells CASSPGHGQPQHF. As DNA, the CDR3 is TGTGCCAGCTCACCAGGTCACGGTCAGCCCCAGCATTTT. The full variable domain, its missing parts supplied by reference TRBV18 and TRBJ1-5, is NAGVMQNPRHLVRRRGQEARLRCSPMKGHSHVYWYRQLPEEGLKFMVYLQKENIIDESGMPKERFSAEFPKEGPSILRIQQVVRGDSAAYFCASSPGHGQPQHFGDGTRLSIL.

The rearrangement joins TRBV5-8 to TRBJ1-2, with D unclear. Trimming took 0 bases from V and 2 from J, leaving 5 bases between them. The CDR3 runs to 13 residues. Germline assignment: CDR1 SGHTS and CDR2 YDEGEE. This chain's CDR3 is CASSLEQNYGYTF. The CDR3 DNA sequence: TGTGCCAGCAGCTTGGAACAGAACTATGGCTACACCTTC.

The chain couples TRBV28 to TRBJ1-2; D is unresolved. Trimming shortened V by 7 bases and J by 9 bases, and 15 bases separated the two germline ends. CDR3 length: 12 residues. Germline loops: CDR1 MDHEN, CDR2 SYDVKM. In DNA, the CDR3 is TGTGCCAGCATGGATCCGTCGGGTCGCTACACCTTC. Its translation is CASMDPSGRYTF.

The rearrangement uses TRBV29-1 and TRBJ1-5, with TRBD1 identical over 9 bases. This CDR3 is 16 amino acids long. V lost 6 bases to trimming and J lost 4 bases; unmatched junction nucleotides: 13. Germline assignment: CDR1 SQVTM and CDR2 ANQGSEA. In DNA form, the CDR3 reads TGCAGCGTAGTGATGTTCGGGACAGGGCTAAATCAGCCCCAGCATTTT. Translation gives CSVVMFGTGLNQPQHF.

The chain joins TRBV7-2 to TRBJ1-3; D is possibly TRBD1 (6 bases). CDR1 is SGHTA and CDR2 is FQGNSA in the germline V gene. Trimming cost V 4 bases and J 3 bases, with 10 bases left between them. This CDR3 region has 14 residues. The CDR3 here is CASSSRTDGNTIYF. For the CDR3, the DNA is TGTGCCAGCAGCTCTCGGACAGATGGAAACACCATATATTTT. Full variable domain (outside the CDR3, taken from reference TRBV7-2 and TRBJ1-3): GAGVSQSPSNKVTEKGKDVELRCDPISGHTALYWYRQSLGQGLEFLIYFQGNSAPDKSGLPSDRFSAERTGGSVSTLTIQRTQQEDSAVYLCASSSRTDGNTIYFGEGSWLTVV.

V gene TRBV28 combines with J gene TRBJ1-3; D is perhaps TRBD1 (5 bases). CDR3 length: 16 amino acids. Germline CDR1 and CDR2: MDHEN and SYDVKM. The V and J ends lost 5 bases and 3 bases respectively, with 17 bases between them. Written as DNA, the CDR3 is TGTGCCAGCAGTCCTTTCAAGGGGTATAATGGAAACACCATATATTTT. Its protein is CASSPFKGYNGNTIYF.

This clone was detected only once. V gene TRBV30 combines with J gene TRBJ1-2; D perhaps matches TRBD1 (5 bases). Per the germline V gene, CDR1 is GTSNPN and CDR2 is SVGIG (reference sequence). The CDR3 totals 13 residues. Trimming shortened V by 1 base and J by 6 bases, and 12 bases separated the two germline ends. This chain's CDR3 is CAWSGRRDDGYTF. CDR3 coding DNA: TGTGCCTGGAGTGGGCGCAGGGATGATGGCTACACCTTC.

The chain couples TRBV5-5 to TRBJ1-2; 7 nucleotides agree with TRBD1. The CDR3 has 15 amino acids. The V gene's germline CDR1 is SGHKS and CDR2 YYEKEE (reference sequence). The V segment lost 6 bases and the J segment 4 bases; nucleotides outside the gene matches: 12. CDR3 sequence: CASNHRGEAVYGYTF. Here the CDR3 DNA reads TGTGCCAGCAACCACAGGGGCGAGGCGGTCTATGGCTACACCTTC. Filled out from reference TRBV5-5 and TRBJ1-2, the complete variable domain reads DAGVTQSPTHLIKTRGQQVTLRCSPISGHKSVSWYQQVLGQGPQFIFQYYEKEERGRGNFPDRFSARQFPNYSSELNVNALLLGDSALYLCASNHRGEAVYGYTFGSGTRLTVV.

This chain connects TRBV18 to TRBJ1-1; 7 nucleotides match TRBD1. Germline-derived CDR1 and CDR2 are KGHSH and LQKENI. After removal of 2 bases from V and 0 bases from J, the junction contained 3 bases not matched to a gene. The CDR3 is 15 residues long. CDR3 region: CASSPSGQVNTEAFF. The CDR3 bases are TGTGCCAGCTCACCATCCGGACAGGTGAACACTGAAGCTTTCTTT.

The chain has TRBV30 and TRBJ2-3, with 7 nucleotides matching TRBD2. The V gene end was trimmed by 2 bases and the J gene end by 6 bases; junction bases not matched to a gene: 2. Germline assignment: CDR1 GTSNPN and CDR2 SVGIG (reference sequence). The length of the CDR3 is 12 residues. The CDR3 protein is CAWSWRGDTQYF. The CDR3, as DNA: TGTGCCTGGAGTTGGCGGGGGGATACGCAGTATTTT.

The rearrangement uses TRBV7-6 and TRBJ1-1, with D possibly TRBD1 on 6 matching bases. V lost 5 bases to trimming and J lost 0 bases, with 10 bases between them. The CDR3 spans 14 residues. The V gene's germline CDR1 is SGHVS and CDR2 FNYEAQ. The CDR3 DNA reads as TGTGCCAGCAGCAAAAGGGGGATGAACACTGAAGCTTTCTTT. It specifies CASSKRGMNTEAFF.

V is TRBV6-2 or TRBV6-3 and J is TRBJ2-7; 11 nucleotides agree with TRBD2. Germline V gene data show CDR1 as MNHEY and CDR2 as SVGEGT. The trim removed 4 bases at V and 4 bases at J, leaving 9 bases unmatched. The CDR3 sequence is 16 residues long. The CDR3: CASSSASGGRRYEQYF. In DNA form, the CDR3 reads TGTGCCAGCAGTTCCGCTAGCGGGGGGCGTAGATACGAGCAGTACTTC.

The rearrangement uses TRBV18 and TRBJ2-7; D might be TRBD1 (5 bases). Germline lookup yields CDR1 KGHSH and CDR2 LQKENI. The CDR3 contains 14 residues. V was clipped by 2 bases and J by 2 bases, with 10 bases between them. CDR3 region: CASSPKTAAYEQYF. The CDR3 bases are TGTGCCAGCTCACCAAAGACAGCCGCCTACGAGCAGTACTTC.

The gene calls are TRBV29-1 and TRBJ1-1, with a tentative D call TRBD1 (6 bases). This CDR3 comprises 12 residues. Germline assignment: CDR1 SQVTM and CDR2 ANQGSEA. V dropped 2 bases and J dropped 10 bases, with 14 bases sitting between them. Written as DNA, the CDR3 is TGCAGCGTTGAAAGGCAGGGGTTAGGAGCTTTCTTT. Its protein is CSVERQGLGAFF.

As DNA, the CDR3 is TGTGCCAGCAGCTTAGAGCTATACACAGATACGCAGTATTTT. Translation: CASSLELYTDTQYF. The chain has TRBV11-2 and TRBJ2-3; D is ambiguous. The CDR3 contains 14 residues. Germline lookup yields CDR1 SGHAT and CDR2 FQNNGV. V was clipped by 0 bases and J by 2 bases, with 6 bases between them.

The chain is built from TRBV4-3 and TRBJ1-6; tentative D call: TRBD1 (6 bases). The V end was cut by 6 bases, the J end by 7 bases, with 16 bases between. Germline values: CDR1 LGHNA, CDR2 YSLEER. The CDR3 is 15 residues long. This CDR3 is CASSPTGRRNSPLHF. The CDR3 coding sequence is TGCGCCAGCAGTCCGACAGGACGAAGAAATTCACCCCTCCACTTT.

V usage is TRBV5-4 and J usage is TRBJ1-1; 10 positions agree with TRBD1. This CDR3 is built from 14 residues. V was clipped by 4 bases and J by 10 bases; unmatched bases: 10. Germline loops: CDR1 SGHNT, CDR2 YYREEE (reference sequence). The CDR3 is CASSDQGDRGRAFF. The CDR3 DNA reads TGTGCCAGCAGCGACCAGGGGGACAGGGGACGAGCTTTCTTT.

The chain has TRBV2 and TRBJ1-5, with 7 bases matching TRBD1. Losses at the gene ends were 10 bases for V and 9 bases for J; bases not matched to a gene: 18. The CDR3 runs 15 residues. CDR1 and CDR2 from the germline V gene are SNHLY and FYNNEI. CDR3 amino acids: CATRGGQGVLWPQHF. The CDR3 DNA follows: TGTGCCACCAGGGGGGGGCAAGGAGTTTTATGGCCCCAGCATTTT.

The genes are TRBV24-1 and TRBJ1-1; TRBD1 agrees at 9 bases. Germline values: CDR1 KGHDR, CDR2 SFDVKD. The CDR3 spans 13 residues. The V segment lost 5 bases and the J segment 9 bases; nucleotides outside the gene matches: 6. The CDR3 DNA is TGTGCCACCAGTGTCCCTGGACAGGGGAAAGCTTTCTTT. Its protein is CATSVPGQGKAFF.

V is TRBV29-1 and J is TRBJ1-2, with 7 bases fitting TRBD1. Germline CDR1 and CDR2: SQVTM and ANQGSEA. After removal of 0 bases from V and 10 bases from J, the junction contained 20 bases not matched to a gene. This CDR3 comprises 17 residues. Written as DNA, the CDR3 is TGCAGCGTTGAAGATCGGGCGGACAGGAATAATCAGGTGGACTACACCTTC. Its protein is CSVEDRADRNNQVDYTF.